Shown below are 26 T cell receptor beta chains from a single sample sequenced in a study of blood T cell repertoires in COVID-19. Method: immunoSEQ multiplex PCR; TCRdb's copy keeps in-frame clones and lacks some. This table holds under 200,000 clones, approximately 82% found once. Material for sequencing was PBMCs or T cells enriched from blood (not recorded which). These receptors were collected from a woman aged 55-69 years with acute COVID-19.

This chain uses TRBV3-1 (or the pseudogene TRBV3-2) with TRBJ2-7; D gene unclear. This CDR3 region has 12 residues. V was trimmed by 3 bases and J by 6 bases, leaving 9 bases between them. Germline V gene sequence: CDR1 LGHDT, CDR2 YNNKEL (reference sequence). The CDR3 bases are TGTGCCAGCAGCCAGGCACATTTCGAGCAGTACGTC. This encodes CASSQAHFEQYV.

This chain uses TRBV21-1 with TRBJ2-5; the table's TRBD1 call for D was not verified on the DNA. TRBV21-1 is a pseudogene. The CDR3 sequence is 13 residues long. CDR3 amino acids: CASSRGQGETQYF. CDR3 DNA: TGTGCCAGCAGCCGAGGGCAGGGGGAGACCCAGTACTTC.

The rearrangement links TRBV12-2 to TRBJ2-7; TRBD2, the table's D call, lacks a check against the DNA. TRBV12-2 is an annotated pseudogene. This CDR3 comprises 16 residues. As DNA, the CDR3 is TGTGCAAGTCGCTACCCCGCTCAGGGAGGCTCCTACGAGCAGTACTTC. This translates into CASRYPAQGGSYEQYF.

V gene TRBV5-8 combines with J gene TRBJ1-6, with a weak D call TRBD1 (5 bases). CDR3 length: 15 residues. V lost 1 base to trimming and J lost 8 bases, with 13 bases between them. Germline V gene lookup returns CDR1 SGHTS and CDR2 YDEGEE. The CDR3 coding sequence is TGTGCCAGCAGCTTGAGTCGGACAATGGATTCACCCCTCCACTTT. Its translation: CASSLSRTMDSPLHF.

This chain connects TRBV9 to TRBJ2-1; D unclear. The germline V and J ends were trimmed by 3 bases and 6 bases, with 13 bases remaining between them. The CDR3 is 14 amino acids. Germline V gene lookup returns CDR1 SGDLS and CDR2 YYNGEE. The CDR3 bases are TGTGCCAGCAGCGCCGACCCCACAGCCAATGAGCAGTTCTTC. This encodes CASSADPTANEQFF.

The chain joins TRBV6-2 or TRBV6-3 to TRBJ1-1; D uncertain. Germline V gene sequence: CDR1 MNHEY, CDR2 SVGEGT. CDR3 size: 13 residues. V was pared by 5 bases and J by 1 base, with 8 bases between. CDR3 residues: CASSPSPNTEAFF. For the CDR3, the DNA is TGTGCCAGCAGTCCCAGTCCGAACACTGAAGCTTTCTTT.

This chain uses TRBV6-2 or TRBV6-3 with TRBJ2-3; 10 bases fit TRBD2. CDR1 and CDR2 from the germline V gene are MNHEY and SVGEGT. The CDR3 runs 21 residues. The ends lost 0 bases at V and 0 bases at J; junction bases unmatched: 15. CDR3 region: CASSYSTGATTLAGSTDTQYF. For the CDR3, the DNA is TGTGCCAGCAGTTACTCGACAGGTGCGACGACACTAGCGGGGAGCACAGATACGCAGTATTTT.

This chain uses TRBV5-5 with TRBJ1-5; 8 bases are shared with TRBD1. This CDR3 region has 14 residues. CDR1 and CDR2 from the germline V gene are SGHKS and YYEKEE (reference sequence). After removal of 3 bases from V and 7 bases from J, the junction contained 6 bases not matched to a gene. CDR3 bases: TGTGCCAGCAGCTCTCAGGGGGCGCGACAGCCCCAGCATTTT. Translation gives CASSSQGARQPQHF.

V is TRBV11-3 and J is TRBJ2-5, with a possible D match to TRBD1 (6 bases). CDR1 and CDR2 from the germline V gene are SGHNT and YENEEA. This CDR3 is built from 15 residues. The V end lost 1 base, the J end lost 2 bases, and 11 bases lay between the germline ends. CDR3 DNA: TGTGCCAGCAGCTTAGGTTTCAGGGGACAAGAGACCCAGTACTTC. Translating it yields CASSLGFRGQETQYF.

This clone was observed a single time. The V and J genes are TRBV2 and TRBJ2-5, with 12 bases fitting TRBD2. Unmatched junction bases numbered 6, after V lost 8 bases and J lost 5 bases. Germline V CDR1 and CDR2: SNHLY, FYNNEI. The CDR3 length is 14 residues. The CDR3 region is CASGLAGSWETQYF. The CDR3 DNA sequence: TGTGCCAGCGGACTAGCGGGATCTTGGGAGACCCAGTACTTC.

In nucleotides, the CDR3 is TGTGCCAGCAGCGTAGTAGTTAGCGCAGATACGCAGTATTTT. Translation: CASSVVVSADTQYF. The chain carries TRBV9 and TRBJ2-3, with D maybe TRBD2 (5 bases). Germline V gene data show CDR1 as SGDLS and CDR2 as YYNGEE. V gave up 0 bases and J gave up 4 bases, with 9 bases separating them. CDR3 length: 14 residues. The variable domain in full, completed from reference TRBV9 and TRBJ2-3, reads DSGVTQTPKHLITATGQRVTLRCSPRSGDLSVYWYQQSLDQGLQFLIQYYNGEERAKGNILERFSAQQFPDLHSELNLSSLELGDSALYFCASSVVVSADTQYFGPGTRLTVL.

This clone was recorded once. The CDR3 here is CASSGRGRTSGGSRTYEQYV. The CDR3, as DNA: TGTGCCAGCAGCGGGCGGGGAAGGACTAGCGGGGGCTCGAGAACCTACGAGCAGTACGTC. V usage is TRBV21-1 and J usage is TRBJ2-7; the DNA was not compared with TRBD2, the D call given in the table. TRBV21-1 is labeled a pseudogene. The CDR3 is 20 residues long.

J is TRBJ1-1 and V is TRBV28, with TRBD1 as a possible D gene (6 bases). Trimming left V 6 bases short and J 5 bases short, with 13 bases between. CDR3 length: 13 amino acids. Germline V CDR1 and CDR2: MDHEN, SYDVKM. This chain's CDR3 is CASRFTGKTEAFF. The CDR3 nucleotides are TGTGCCAGCAGATTTACAGGGAAAACTGAAGCTTTCTTT.

This clone has only one observation. The genes are TRBV5-8 and TRBJ2-7, with 8 bases lining up with TRBD2. Germline CDR1 reads SGHTS; CDR2 reads YDEGEE. The V gene end was trimmed by 4 bases and the J gene end by 4 bases; junction bases not matched to a gene: 10. The CDR3 runs 15 residues. The CDR3, as DNA: TGTGCCAGCAGCCGGGATGGTAGCGGGGCGTACGAGCAGTACGTC. It encodes CASSRDGSGAYEQYV.

V is TRBV6-2 or TRBV6-3 and J is TRBJ2-7; perhaps TRBD2 as D (6 bases). V lost 7 bases, J lost 6 bases, and 16 bases lay in between. CDR3 length equals 13 residues. Germline lookup yields CDR1 MNHEY and CDR2 SVGEGT. The CDR3 sequence: CASTPGGFAEQYV. The CDR3, as DNA: TGTGCCAGCACCCCAGGAGGGTTTGCCGAGCAGTACGTC.

The chain links TRBV24-1 to TRBJ1-5; the D gene is possibly TRBD1 (5 bases). V lost 7 bases and J 6 bases, leaving 18 bases between the germline ends. Germline loops: CDR1 KGHDR, CDR2 SFDVKD. CDR3 length equals 15 residues. CDR3 bases: TGTGCCACCAGGACTCGGGGGGGGATAGGTCAGCCCCAGCATTTT. Translated: CATRTRGGIGQPQHF.

The V call is TRBV19, the J call TRBJ1-5; D is unresolved. The V gene's germline CDR1 is LNHDA and CDR2 SQIVND (reference sequence). This CDR3 is built from 12 residues. Trimming removed 3 bases at V and 4 bases at J, with 4 bases between. The CDR3 nucleotides are TGTGCCAGTAGTATCCCAAATCAGCCCCAGCATTTT. Translating it yields CASSIPNQPQHF.

This clone was detected only once. The genes are TRBV20-1 and TRBJ1-2; TRBD1 might be the D (6 bases). The CDR3 has 11 residues. The germline CDR1 and CDR2 sequences are DFQATT and SNEGSKA (reference sequence). V was clipped by 5 bases and J by 8 bases, with 12 bases between them. This CDR3 reads CSAADRRGYTF. CDR3 DNA: TGCAGTGCTGCTGACAGGCGCGGCTACACCTTC.

This clone occurred many times. V is TRBV5-4 and J is TRBJ1-1; D is uncertain. The CDR3 covers 11 residues. In germline, CDR1 is SGHNT, CDR2 YYREEE (reference sequence). V was cut by 0 bases and J by 11 bases, with 8 bases left in between. Here the CDR3 reads CASSLGGGAFF. DNA of the CDR3: TGTGCCAGCAGCTTGGGAGGCGGCGCTTTCTTT. The whole variable domain, remainder taken from reference TRBV5-4 and TRBJ1-1, is ETGVTQSPTHLIKTRGQQVTLRCSSQSGHNTVSWYQQALGQGPQFIFQYYREEENGRGNFPPRFSGLQFPNYSSELNVNALELDDSALYLCASSLGGGAFFGQGTRLTVV.

The gene calls are TRBV21-1 and TRBJ2-1; TRBD2, as called in the table, went unchecked against the DNA. TRBV21-1 is described as a pseudogene. The CDR3 sequence is 13 residues long. In DNA form, the CDR3 reads TGTGCCAGCAGCAAAGCCTTCTACAATGAGCAGTTCTTC. Its translation: CASSKAFYNEQFF.

The chain employs TRBV30 and TRBJ2-7; 10 nucleotides agree with TRBD2. The CDR3 is 13 residues long. Per germline, CDR1 GTSNPN and CDR2 SVGIG (reference sequence). The V segment lost 1 base and the J segment 6 bases; nucleotides outside the gene matches: 3. CDR3 residues: CAWSGGTSAEQYF. The CDR3 nucleotides are TGTGCCTGGAGTGGGGGGACTAGCGCCGAGCAGTACTTC.

The chain recombines TRBV4-2 with TRBJ2-5, with D possibly being TRBD2 (6 bases). Germline V gene sequence: CDR1 LGHNA, CDR2 YNFKEQ. Trimming cost V 6 bases and J 2 bases, with 10 bases left between them. This CDR3 contains 13 residues. CDR3 DNA: TGTGCCAGCAGGGGACTCCGGCAAGAGACCCAGTACTTC. Amino acid sequence: CASRGLRQETQYF.

This clone was counted between two and nine times. The chain is built from TRBV5-1 and TRBJ2-5; TRBD2 matches at 7 bases. CDR3 length: 15 amino acids. The germline V gene has CDR1 SGHRS and CDR2 YFSETQ. Losses at the gene ends were 2 bases for V and 1 base for J; bases not matched to a gene: 5. This chain's CDR3 is CASSLEREAQETQYF. Here the CDR3 DNA reads TGCGCCAGCAGCTTAGAACGGGAGGCCCAAGAGACCCAGTACTTC. Filled out from reference TRBV5-1 and TRBJ2-5, the complete variable domain reads KAGVTQTPRYLIKTRGQQVTLSCSPISGHRSVSWYQQTPGQGLQFLFEYFSETQRNKGNFPGRFSGRQFSNSRSEMNVSTLELGDSALYLCASSLEREAQETQYFGPGTRLLVL.

The rearrangement joins TRBV4-3 to TRBJ2-6; possibly TRBD1 for D (5 bases). CDR1 and CDR2 from the germline V gene are LGHNA and YSLEER. The CDR3 has 16 residues. V was clipped by 0 bases and J by 9 bases, with 15 bases between them. The CDR3 region has the DNA TGCGCCAGCAGCCAAGACCCCCCCCAGGGTGGCAACGTCCTGACTTTC. Amino acids: CASSQDPPQGGNVLTF.

The chain is built from TRBV6-2 or TRBV6-3 and TRBJ2-7, with TRBD2 matching over 12 bases. V lost 6 bases to trimming and J lost 4 bases; unmatched junction nucleotides: 7. The CDR3 is 15 residues long. CDR1 is MNHEY and CDR2 is SVGEGT in the germline V gene. CDR3 in DNA: TGTGCCAGCAGACCTTGGACTAGCGGGACTTACGAGCAGTACTTC. Its translation is CASRPWTSGTYEQYF.

The chain combines TRBV7-2 with TRBJ2-5, with TRBD2 identical over 8 bases. Germline-derived CDR1 and CDR2 are SGHTA and FQGNSA. This CDR3 comprises 15 residues. The V and J ends lost 4 bases and 5 bases, in that order; junction bases with no gene match: 9. CDR3 bases: TGTGCCAGCAGCTCTCAGCGGGGGAGGAGCGAGACCCAGTACTTC. Its protein is CASSSQRGRSETQYF.